Below are 15 T cell receptor beta chains sequenced from a single sample in a study of identical twins. TCRdb called the 5' RACE reads again in MiXCR, with one record for every CDR3 protein. The data show approximately 700,000 distinct CDR3 sequences, 15% to 20% seen once. These same data were also listed under a study on T cells expressing NK-cell markers.

Source material: PBMCs. All receptors derive from a woman aged 18-29 years in good health.

In this sample, this clonotype turned up a few times. The rearrangement uses TRBV5-5 and TRBJ2-1; TRBD1 might be the D (5 bases). Trimming left V 1 base short and J 9 bases short, with 14 bases between. The length of the CDR3 is 14 residues. Germline V lookup: CDR1 SGHKS, CDR2 YYEKEE (reference sequence). The CDR3 protein is CASSLISWQGEQFF. The CDR3 region has the DNA TGTGCCAGCAGCTTGATAAGTTGGCAGGGTGAGCAGTTCTTC.

This clonotype was recorded a few times. CDR3 region: CASSPRRTSGYGYTF. The CDR3 DNA reads as TGTGCCAGCAGCCCCCGTCGAACTTCGGGGTATGGCTACACCTTC. This chain connects TRBV13 to TRBJ1-2; D is undetermined. Trimming cost V 5 bases and J 5 bases, with 18 bases left between them. This CDR3 has 15 amino acids. Germline CDR1 reads PRHDT; CDR2 reads FYEKMQ (reference sequence).

The chain is built from TRBV5-1 and TRBJ1-4; D call uncertain. The CDR3 spans 16 residues. V lost 2 bases and J lost 2, with 13 bases in between. The V gene's germline CDR1 is SGHRS and CDR2 YFSETQ. CDR3 nucleotide sequence: TGCGCCAGCAGCTTCGGGAGCCGACCTACTAATGAAAAACTGTTTTTT. Residues: CASSFGSRPTNEKLFF.

V is TRBV20-1 and J is TRBJ2-3, with 11 bases aligning to TRBD2. Germline-derived CDR1 and CDR2 are DFQATT and SNEGSKA (reference sequence). The CDR3 sequence is 14 residues long. V gave up 5 bases and J gave up 5 bases; unmatched junction bases: 6. The CDR3 DNA is TGCAGTGCTCTGGGACTAGCGGACTTAGATACGCAGTATTTT. This sequence encodes CSALGLADLDTQYF.

CDR3 in DNA: TGCAGTGCTAGCGGACAGGGGGGCTCCTACGAGCAGTACTTC. It yields the protein CSASGQGGSYEQYF. The chain couples TRBV20-1 to TRBJ2-7; TRBD1 agrees at 10 bases. CDR1 and CDR2 from the germline V gene are DFQATT and SNEGSKA (reference sequence). The CDR3 sequence is 14 residues long. V trimming: 3 bases; J trimming: 0 bases; junction bases outside the gene matches: 2.

The chain uses TRBV14 and TRBJ2-5, with no clear D. This CDR3 is built from 14 residues. The germline CDR1 and CDR2 sequences are SGHDN and FVKESK. V was pared by 1 base and J by 8 bases, with 14 bases between. The CDR3 DNA reads as TGTGCCAGCAGCCAAGCTCTCACGTCCTCAACCCAGTACTTC. This translates into CASSQALTSSTQYF.

V and J are TRBV18 and TRBJ2-7; D possibly uses TRBD1 or TRBD2 (5 bases each). Per the germline V gene, CDR1 is KGHSH and CDR2 is LQKENI. This CDR3 has 13 residues. V dropped 4 bases and J dropped 5 bases, with 12 bases sitting between them. CDR3: CASSHPRGNEQYF. The DNA of the CDR3 is TGTGCCAGCTCACACCCACGGGGCAACGAGCAGTACTTC.

The genes are TRBV9 and TRBJ2-7; D remains unclear. V lost 0 bases to trimming and J lost 3 bases, with 4 bases between them. Germline V gene lookup returns CDR1 SGDLS and CDR2 YYNGEE. CDR3 length: 12 residues. The CDR3: CASSVDGYEQYF. The CDR3 nucleotides read TGTGCCAGCAGCGTAGACGGCTACGAGCAGTACTTC.

This clonotype was observed many times. The rearrangement uses TRBV5-6 and TRBJ2-2; 7 bases map to TRBD1. The ends lost 2 bases at V and 6 bases at J; junction bases unmatched: 7. CDR1 and CDR2 (germline): SGHDT, YYEEEE. The CDR3 covers 15 residues. The CDR3 protein is CASSFLSQGSGELFF. As DNA, the CDR3 is TGTGCCAGCAGCTTCCTATCACAGGGGTCCGGGGAGCTGTTTTTT.

This chain uses TRBV9 with TRBJ2-5; D is possibly TRBD2 (5 bases). Per germline, CDR1 SGDLS and CDR2 YYNGEE. This CDR3 region has 13 residues. Trimming pared 2 bases from V and 3 bases from J, leaving 8 bases between. The CDR3 sequence: CASSVHGEETQYF. The CDR3 bases are TGTGCCAGCAGCGTGCACGGGGAAGAGACCCAGTACTTC.

The chain recombines TRBV12-3 or TRBV12-4 with TRBJ2-1; 11 nucleotides agree with TRBD2. Trimming cost V 4 bases and J 10 bases; bases outside gene matches: 9. The CDR3 runs 15 residues. The CDR3 nucleotides read TGTGCCAGCAGTTCCCGACTAGCGGGACGCGACGAGCAGTTCTTC. It specifies CASSSRLAGRDEQFF.

The chain employs TRBV13 and TRBJ2-4; 8 bases are a match to TRBD2. Unmatched junction bases numbered 15, after V lost 5 bases and J lost 6 bases. There are 17 residues in the CDR3. Germline V CDR1 and CDR2: PRHDT, FYEKMQ (reference sequence). The CDR3 DNA reads TGTGCCAGCAGCCCGGGTCCAGGACGGGAGGGCGCAAACATTCAGTACTTC. It translates to CASSPGPGREGANIQYF.

This sequence joins TRBV5-1 and TRBJ1-1, with 7 bases identical to TRBD1. CDR1 and CDR2 (germline): SGHRS, YFSETQ. The CDR3 is 13 residues long. Trimming cost V 7 bases and J 5 bases; bases outside gene matches: 8. CDR3 nucleotides: TGCGCCAGCGCTGACAGGGCGCATACTGAAGCTTTCTTT. Its protein is CASADRAHTEAFF. Full variable domain (rest looked up from reference TRBV5-1 and TRBJ1-1): KAGVTQTPRYLIKTRGQQVTLSCSPISGHRSVSWYQQTPGQGLQFLFEYFSETQRNKGNFPGRFSGRQFSNSRSEMNVSTLELGDSALYLCASADRAHTEAFFGQGTRLTVV.

This rearrangement joins TRBV7-9 to TRBJ2-3, with 7 bases identical to TRBD1. J gave up 4 bases and V 5 bases, and 12 bases lay outside the gene matches. Per germline, CDR1 SEHNR and CDR2 FQNEAQ (reference sequence). The CDR3 sequence is 16 residues long. The CDR3 nucleotides read TGTGCCAGCAGCCTAGGGGGCTCAAGAACGCCAGATACGCAGTATTTT. It translates to CASSLGGSRTPDTQYF.

This clonotype was observed a few times. V gene TRBV20-1 combines with J gene TRBJ2-5; possibly TRBD2 for D (6 bases). The CDR3 consists of 15 residues. The V gene's germline CDR1 is DFQATT and CDR2 SNEGSKA (reference sequence). V was trimmed by 5 bases and J by 1 base, leaving 17 bases between them. CDR3 loop: CSASRLDGGQETQYF. The CDR3 DNA sequence: TGCAGTGCTTCTCGACTAGACGGGGGCCAAGAGACCCAGTACTTC.